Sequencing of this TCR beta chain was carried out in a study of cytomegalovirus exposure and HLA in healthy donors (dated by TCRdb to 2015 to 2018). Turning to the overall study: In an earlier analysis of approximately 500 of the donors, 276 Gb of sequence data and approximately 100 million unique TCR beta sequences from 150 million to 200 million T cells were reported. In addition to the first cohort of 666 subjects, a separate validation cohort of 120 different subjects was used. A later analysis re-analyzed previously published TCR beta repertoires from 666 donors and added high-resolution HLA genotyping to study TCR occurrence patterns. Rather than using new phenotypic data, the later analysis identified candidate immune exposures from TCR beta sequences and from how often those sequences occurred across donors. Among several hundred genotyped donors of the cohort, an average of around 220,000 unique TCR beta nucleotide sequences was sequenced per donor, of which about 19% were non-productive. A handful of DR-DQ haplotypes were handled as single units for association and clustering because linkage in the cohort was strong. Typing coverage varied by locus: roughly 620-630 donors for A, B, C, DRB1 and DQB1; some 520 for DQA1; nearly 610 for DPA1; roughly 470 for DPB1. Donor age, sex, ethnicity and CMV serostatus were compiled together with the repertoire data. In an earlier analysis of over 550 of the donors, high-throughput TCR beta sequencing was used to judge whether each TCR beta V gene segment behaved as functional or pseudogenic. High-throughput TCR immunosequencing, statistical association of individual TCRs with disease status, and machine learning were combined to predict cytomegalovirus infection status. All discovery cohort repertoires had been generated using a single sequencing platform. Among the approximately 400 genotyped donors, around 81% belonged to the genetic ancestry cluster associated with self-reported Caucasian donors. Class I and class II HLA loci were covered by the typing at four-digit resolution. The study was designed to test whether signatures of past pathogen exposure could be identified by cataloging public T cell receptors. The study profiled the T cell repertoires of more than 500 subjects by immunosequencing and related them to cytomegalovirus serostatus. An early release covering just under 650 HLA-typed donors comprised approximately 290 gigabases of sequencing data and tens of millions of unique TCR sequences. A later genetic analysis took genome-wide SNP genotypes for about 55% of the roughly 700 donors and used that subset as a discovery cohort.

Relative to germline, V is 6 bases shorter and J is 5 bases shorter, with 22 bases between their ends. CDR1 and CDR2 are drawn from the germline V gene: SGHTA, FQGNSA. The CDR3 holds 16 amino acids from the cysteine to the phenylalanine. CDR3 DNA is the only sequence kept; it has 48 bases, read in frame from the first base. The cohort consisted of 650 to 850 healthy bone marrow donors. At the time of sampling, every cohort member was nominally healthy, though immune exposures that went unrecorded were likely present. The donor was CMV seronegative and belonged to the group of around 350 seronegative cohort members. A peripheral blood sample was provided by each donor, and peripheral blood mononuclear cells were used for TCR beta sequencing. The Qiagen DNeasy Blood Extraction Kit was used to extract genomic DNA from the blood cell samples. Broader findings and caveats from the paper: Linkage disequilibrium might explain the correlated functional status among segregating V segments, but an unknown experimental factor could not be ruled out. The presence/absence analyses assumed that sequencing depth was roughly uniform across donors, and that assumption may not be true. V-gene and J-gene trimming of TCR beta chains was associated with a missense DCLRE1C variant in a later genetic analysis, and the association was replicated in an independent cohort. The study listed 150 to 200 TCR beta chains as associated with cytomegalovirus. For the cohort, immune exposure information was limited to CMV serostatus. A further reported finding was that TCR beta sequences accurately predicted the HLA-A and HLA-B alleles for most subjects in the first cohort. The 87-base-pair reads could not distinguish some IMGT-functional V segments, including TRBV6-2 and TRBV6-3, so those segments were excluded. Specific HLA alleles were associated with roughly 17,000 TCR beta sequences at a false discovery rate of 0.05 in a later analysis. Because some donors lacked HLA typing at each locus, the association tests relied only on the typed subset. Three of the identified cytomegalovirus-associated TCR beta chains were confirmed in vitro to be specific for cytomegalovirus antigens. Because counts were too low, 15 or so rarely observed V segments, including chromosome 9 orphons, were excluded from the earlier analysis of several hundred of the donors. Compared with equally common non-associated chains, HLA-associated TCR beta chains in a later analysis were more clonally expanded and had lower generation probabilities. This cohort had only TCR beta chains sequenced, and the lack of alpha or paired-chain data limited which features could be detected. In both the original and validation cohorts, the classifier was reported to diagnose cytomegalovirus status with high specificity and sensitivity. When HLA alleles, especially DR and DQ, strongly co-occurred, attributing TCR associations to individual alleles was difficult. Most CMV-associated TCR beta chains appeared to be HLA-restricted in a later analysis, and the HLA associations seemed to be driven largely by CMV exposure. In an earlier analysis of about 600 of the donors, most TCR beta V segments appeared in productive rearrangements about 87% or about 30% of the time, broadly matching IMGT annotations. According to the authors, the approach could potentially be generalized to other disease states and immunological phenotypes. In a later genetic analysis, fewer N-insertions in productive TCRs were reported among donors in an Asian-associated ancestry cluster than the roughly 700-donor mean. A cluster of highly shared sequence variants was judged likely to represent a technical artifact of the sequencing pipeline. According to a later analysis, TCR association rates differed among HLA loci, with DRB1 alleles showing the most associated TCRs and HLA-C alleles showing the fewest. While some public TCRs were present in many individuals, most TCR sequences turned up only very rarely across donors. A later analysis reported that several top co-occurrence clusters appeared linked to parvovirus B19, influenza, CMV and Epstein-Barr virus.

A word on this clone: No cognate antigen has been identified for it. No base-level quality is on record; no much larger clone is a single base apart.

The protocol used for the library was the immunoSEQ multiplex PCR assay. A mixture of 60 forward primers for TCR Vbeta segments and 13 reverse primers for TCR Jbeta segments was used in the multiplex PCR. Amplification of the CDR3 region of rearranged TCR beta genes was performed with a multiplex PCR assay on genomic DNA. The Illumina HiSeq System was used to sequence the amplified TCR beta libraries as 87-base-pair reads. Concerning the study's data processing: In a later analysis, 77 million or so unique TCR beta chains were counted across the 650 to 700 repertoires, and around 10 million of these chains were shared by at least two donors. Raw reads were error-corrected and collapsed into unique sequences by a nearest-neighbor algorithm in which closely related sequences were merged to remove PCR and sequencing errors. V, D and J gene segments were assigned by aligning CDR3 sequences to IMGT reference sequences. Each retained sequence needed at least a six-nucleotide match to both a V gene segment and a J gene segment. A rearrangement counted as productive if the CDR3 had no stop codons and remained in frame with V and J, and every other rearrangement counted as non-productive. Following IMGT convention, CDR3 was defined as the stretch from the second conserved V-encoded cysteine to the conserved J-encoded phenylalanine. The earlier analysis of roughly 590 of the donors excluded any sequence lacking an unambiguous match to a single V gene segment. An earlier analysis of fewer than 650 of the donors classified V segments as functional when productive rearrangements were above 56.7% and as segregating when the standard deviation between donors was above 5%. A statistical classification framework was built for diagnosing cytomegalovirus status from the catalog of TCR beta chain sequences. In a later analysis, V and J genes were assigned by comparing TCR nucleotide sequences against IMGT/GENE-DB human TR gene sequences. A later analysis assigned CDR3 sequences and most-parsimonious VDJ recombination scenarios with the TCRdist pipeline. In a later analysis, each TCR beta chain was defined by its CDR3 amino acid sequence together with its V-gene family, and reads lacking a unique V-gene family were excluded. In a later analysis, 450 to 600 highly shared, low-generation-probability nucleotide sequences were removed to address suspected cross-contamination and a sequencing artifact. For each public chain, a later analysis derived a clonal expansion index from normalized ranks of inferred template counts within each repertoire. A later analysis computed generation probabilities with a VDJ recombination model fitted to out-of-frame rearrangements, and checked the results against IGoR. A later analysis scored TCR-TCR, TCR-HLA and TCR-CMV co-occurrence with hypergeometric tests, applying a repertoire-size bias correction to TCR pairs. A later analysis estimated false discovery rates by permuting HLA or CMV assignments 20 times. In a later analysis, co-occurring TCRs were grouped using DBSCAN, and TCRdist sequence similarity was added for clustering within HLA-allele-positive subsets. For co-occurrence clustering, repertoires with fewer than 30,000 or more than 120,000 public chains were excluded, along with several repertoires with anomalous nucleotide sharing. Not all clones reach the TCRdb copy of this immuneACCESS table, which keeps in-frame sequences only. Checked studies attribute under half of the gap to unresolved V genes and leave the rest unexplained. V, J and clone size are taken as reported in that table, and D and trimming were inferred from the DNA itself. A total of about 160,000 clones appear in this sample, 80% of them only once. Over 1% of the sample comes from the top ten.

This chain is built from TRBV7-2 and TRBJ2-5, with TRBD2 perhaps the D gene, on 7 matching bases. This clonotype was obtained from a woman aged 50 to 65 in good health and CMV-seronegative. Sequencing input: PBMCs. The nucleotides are TGTGCCAGCAGTTTACGTGGGGGGGGCTATGGCGAGACCCAGTACTTC. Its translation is CASSLRGGGYGETQYF. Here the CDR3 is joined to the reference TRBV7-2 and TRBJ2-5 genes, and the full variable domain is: GAGVSQSPSNKVTEKGKDVELRCDPISGHTALYWYRQSLGQGLEFLIYFQGNSAPDKSGLPSDRFSAERTGGSVSTLTIQRTQQEDSAVYLCASSLRGGGYGETQYFGPGTRLLVL.